These 18 T cell receptor beta chains share one sample of origin, sequenced in a study of T-cell memory formation after mild COVID-19. Using its own MiXCR run on the 5' RACE reads, TCRdb lists one record per CDR3 protein. The sample lists 200,000 to 250,000 distinct CDR3 sequences; roughly 10% were seen once. Sequenced: PBMCs or a T cell subset sorted from them (not recorded which). The origin of the receptors is a man aged 18 to 30 who had mild COVID-19 (a few samples of this study predate the infection). Cell type and time point are not known.

The chain couples TRBV5-1 to TRBJ2-3; D ambiguous. V was clipped by 5 bases and J by 1 base, with 5 bases between them. The CDR3 is 12 amino acids. Germline CDR1 reads SGHRS; CDR2 reads YFSETQ. For the CDR3, the DNA is TGCGCCAGCAGGTACGGCACAGATACGCAGTATTTT. This translates into CASRYGTDTQYF.

The rearrangement uses TRBV4-3 and TRBJ2-7; 7 bases map to TRBD2. V gave up 0 bases and J gave up 6 bases; unmatched junction bases: 11. The CDR3 spans 16 residues. CDR1 is LGHNA and CDR2 is YSLEER in the germline V gene. The CDR3 spells CASSQEAPGGPAEQYF. CDR3 in DNA: TGCGCCAGCAGCCAAGAAGCTCCGGGAGGTCCGGCCGAGCAGTACTTC.

The V call is TRBV5-1, the J call TRBJ1-2; 7 bases map to TRBD1. Per germline, CDR1 SGHRS and CDR2 YFSETQ. V lost 0 bases to trimming and J lost 4 bases; unmatched junction nucleotides: 6. The CDR3 totals 15 residues. The CDR3 sequence: CASSLGTGWSYGYTF. As DNA, the CDR3 is TGCGCCAGCAGCTTGGGGACAGGATGGTCCTATGGCTACACCTTC.

The rearrangement uses TRBV6-6 and TRBJ1-1; 7 nucleotides match TRBD1. The CDR3 sequence is 15 residues long. CDR1 is MNHNY and CDR2 is SVGAGI in the germline V gene (reference sequence). V shed 5 bases and J 4 bases; nucleotides not matched to a gene: 10. Written as DNA, the CDR3 is TGTGCCAGCAGTACCGTCCGAGGGGGCCTCACTGAAGCTTTCTTT. Protein: CASSTVRGGLTEAFF.

This clonotype was detected ten times or more. V gene TRBV30 combines with J gene TRBJ1-2; D remains unclear. The ends were cut back, 0 bases at V and 0 bases at J, with 5 bases in the middle. The CDR3 is 13 residues long. Germline loops: CDR1 GTSNPN, CDR2 SVGIG (reference sequence). The CDR3 loop reads CAWSVEANYGYTF. The CDR3, as DNA: TGTGCCTGGAGTGTGGAAGCTAACTATGGCTACACCTTC.

V gene TRBV7-3 combines with J gene TRBJ2-5; TRBD2 is a possible D gene (7 bases). Germline CDR1 and CDR2: SGHTA and FQGTGA. Trimming removed 4 bases at V and 2 bases at J, with 11 bases between. This CDR3 has 14 amino acids. CDR3 in amino acids: CASSSGGLQETQYF. CDR3 bases: TGTGCCAGCAGCTCGGGGGGCCTACAAGAGACCCAGTACTTC. Filled out from reference TRBV7-3 and TRBJ2-5, the complete variable domain reads GAGVSQTPSNKVTEKGKYVELRCDPISGHTALYWYRQSLGQGPEFLIYFQGTGAADDSGLPNDRFFAVRPEGSVSTLKIQRTERGDSAVYLCASSSGGLQETQYFGPGTRLLVL.

Only a few counts were recorded for this clonotype. This chain uses TRBV29-1 with TRBJ1-4; no clear D gene. The CDR3 spans 13 residues. Deletions cut 7 bases from V and 6 bases from J, with 15 bases between. CDR1 and CDR2 from the germline V gene are SQVTM and ANQGSEA. The CDR3 nucleotides are TGCAGCGCTAAGAAACTCCGGGATGAAAAACTGTTTTTT. Protein: CSAKKLRDEKLFF.

This rearrangement joins TRBV6-5 to TRBJ2-1; no definite D call. The CDR3 contains 13 residues. Germline V gives CDR1 MNHEY, CDR2 SVGAGI. Between the trimmed V and J ends, which lost 6 bases and 9 bases, there was a span of 15 bases. In DNA form, the CDR3 reads TGTGCCAGCAGGCCCGATAGTTTGCGTGAGCAGTTCTTC. Protein sequence: CASRPDSLREQFF.

The chain's CDR3 is CASSFFGVRPQHF. In DNA form, the CDR3 reads TGTGCCAGCAGCTTTTTTGGGGTTAGGCCCCAGCATTTT. The chain uses TRBV7-2 and TRBJ1-5; D is undetermined. With 3 bases removed from V and 9 bases from J, the gap between germline ends came to 12 bases. CDR1 is SGHTA and CDR2 is FQGNSA in the germline V gene. The CDR3 loop spans 13 amino acids.

The chain combines TRBV5-1 with TRBJ2-3; possibly TRBD1 for D (5 bases). CDR1 is SGHRS, CDR2 YFSETQ, per germline. Deletions cut 4 bases from V and 5 bases from J, with 14 bases between. This CDR3 comprises 14 residues. CDR3: CASSGRVGKDTQYF. CDR3 DNA sequence: TGCGCCAGCAGCGGCAGGGTTGGTAAAGATACGCAGTATTTT.

The chain uses TRBV10-3 and TRBJ1-1; perhaps TRBD1 as D (5 bases). CDR1 and CDR2 from the germline V gene are ENHRY and SYGVKD. The CDR3 length is 16 residues. With 4 bases removed from V and 1 base from J, the gap between germline ends came to 16 bases. CDR3 nucleotide sequence: TGTGCCATCAGTGTGACCCAGGGCGGGGAGAACACTGAAGCTTTCTTT. Its translation is CAISVTQGGENTEAFF.

The chain has TRBV20-1 and TRBJ1-1; no clear D. CDR3 length: 11 residues. V lost 3 bases and J lost 4, with 6 bases in between. Germline CDR1 reads DFQATT; CDR2 reads SNEGSKA (reference sequence). In nucleotides, the CDR3 is TGCAGTGCTAGGGGCGGCACTGAAGCTTTCTTT. This sequence encodes CSARGGTEAFF.

This clonotype was observed at least ten times. The gene calls are TRBV7-2 and TRBJ2-1; D gene unclear. The V and J ends lost 0 bases and 0 bases respectively, with 6 bases between them. This CDR3 region has 15 residues. Germline CDR1 SGHTA, CDR2 FQGNSA. This chain's CDR3 is CASSLATSSYNEQFF. CDR3 coding DNA: TGTGCCAGCAGCTTAGCGACAAGCTCCTACAATGAGCAGTTCTTC.

The chain joins TRBV10-3 to TRBJ2-2; perhaps TRBD1 as D (6 bases). The CDR3 extends over 15 amino acids. The V end was cut by 3 bases, the J end by 3 bases, with 11 bases between. CDR1 is ENHRY, CDR2 SYGVKD, per germline. Written as DNA, the CDR3 is TGTGCCATCAGTGACCAGGGGCCCTACACCGGGGAGCTGTTTTTT. This codes for CAISDQGPYTGELFF.

The rearrangement joins TRBV20-1 to TRBJ1-5, with D perhaps matching TRBD1 (5 bases). Per the germline V gene, CDR1 is DFQATT and CDR2 is SNEGSKA (reference sequence). The CDR3 totals 11 residues. V was trimmed by 5 bases and J by 5 bases, leaving 7 bases between them. CDR3: CSASGDQPQHF. The CDR3 bases are TGCAGTGCTTCGGGGGATCAGCCCCAGCATTTT.

This clonotype was counted between two and nine times. The rearrangement joins TRBV5-4 to TRBJ1-2; tentatively, D is TRBD1 (5 bases). This CDR3 is 14 amino acids long. Germline lookup yields CDR1 SGHNT and CDR2 YYREEE (reference sequence). The ends were cut back, 4 bases at V and 0 bases at J, with 10 bases in the middle. CDR3 protein: CASSPQGANYGYTF. The CDR3 nucleotides are TGTGCCAGCAGCCCTCAGGGTGCTAACTATGGCTACACCTTC.

This clonotype was counted between two and nine times. The gene calls are TRBV2 and TRBJ2-3, with D possibly TRBD1 on 6 matching bases. The germline V gene has CDR1 SNHLY and CDR2 FYNNEI. CDR3 length equals 15 residues. V was cut by 1 base and J by 1 base, with 9 bases left in between. The CDR3 region has the DNA TGTGCCAGCAGTGAAGTGGGGGCCCGCACAGATACGCAGTATTTT. This codes for CASSEVGARTDTQYF.

A few counts support this clonotype. The J gene is TRBJ2-7, the V gene TRBV18; D possibly corresponds to TRBD1 (6 bases). This CDR3 is 14 amino acids long. Trimming took 4 bases from V and 2 from J, leaving 12 bases between them. Germline lookup yields CDR1 KGHSH and CDR2 LQKENI. The CDR3: CASSLRDNPYEQYV. Written as DNA, the CDR3 is TGTGCCAGCTCACTCCGGGACAACCCCTACGAGCAGTACGTC.